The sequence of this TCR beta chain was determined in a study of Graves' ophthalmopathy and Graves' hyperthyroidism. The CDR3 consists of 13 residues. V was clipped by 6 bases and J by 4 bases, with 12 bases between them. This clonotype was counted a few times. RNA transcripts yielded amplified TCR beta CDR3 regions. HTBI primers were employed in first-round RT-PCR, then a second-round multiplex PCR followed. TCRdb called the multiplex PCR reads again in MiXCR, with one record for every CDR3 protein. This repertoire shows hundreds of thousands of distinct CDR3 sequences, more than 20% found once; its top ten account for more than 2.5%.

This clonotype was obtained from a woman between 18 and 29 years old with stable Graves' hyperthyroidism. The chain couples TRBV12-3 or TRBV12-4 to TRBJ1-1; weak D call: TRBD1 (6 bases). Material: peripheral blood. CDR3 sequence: CASRKTGFTEAFF. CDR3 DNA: TGTGCCAGCAGAAAGACAGGATTCACTGAAGCTTTCTTT.